Sequencing of this TCR beta chain was carried out in a study of T cell responses to AZD1222 COVID-19 vaccine. Findings and caveats of the study: Spike-specific TCR depth and breadth grew after two AZD1222 doses. Across the whole spike, CD4 TCRs peaked at regions 160-218 and 743-854.

The CDR3 sequence is 13 residues long. Germline V gives CDR1 MDHEN, CDR2 SYDVKM. Trimming shortened V by 6 bases and J by 2 bases, and 10 bases separated the two germline ends. Profiled with immunoSEQ multiplex PCR; TCRdb holds only in-frame clones, not every one. Counted here are about 150,000 clones, just over 90% occurring once; the ten biggest clones make up approximately 1.8%. Concerning this clone: Its antigen is not known.

The chain has TRBV28 and TRBJ1-1; D is unclear. The TCR sequence derives from an adult in good health. This specimen consisted of peripheral blood, obtained on day 0 of AZD1222 vaccination. CDR3 sequence reads: CASRATLNTEAFF. DNA for the CDR3: TGTGCCAGCAGAGCAACCTTAAACACTGAAGCTTTCTTT.